The 20 T cell receptor beta chains below come from one sample, sequenced in a study of blood T cell repertoires in COVID-19. The protocol was immunoSEQ multiplex PCR, while the TCRdb copy is restricted to in-frame clones and leaves out a portion. Here the sample spans some 270,000 clones, roughly nine tenths being singletons. The material sequenced was peripheral blood. These receptors originate from a woman aged 40 to 50 who had recovered from COVID-19.

V usage is TRBV19 and J usage is TRBJ1-6; tentative D call: TRBD1 (6 bases). Germline CDR1 reads LNHDA; CDR2 reads SQIVND (reference sequence). The CDR3 sequence is 19 residues long. The V gene lost 0 bases and the J gene lost 0 bases, with 15 bases spanning the gap. The CDR3 spells CASSIEAGATSSYNSPLHF. The CDR3 DNA is TGTGCCAGTAGTATAGAGGCGGGGGCGACGAGCTCCTATAATTCACCCCTCCACTTT.

The sample holds one count of this clone. The chain carries TRBV15 and TRBJ1-1; maybe TRBD1 (6 bases). Trimming took 5 bases from V and 3 from J, leaving 19 bases between them. The CDR3 is 16 residues long. CDR1 LNHNV and CDR2 YYDKDF come from the germline V gene (reference sequence). The CDR3: CATSSALGGGYTEAFF. The CDR3 DNA reads as TGTGCCACCAGCTCAGCCCTGGGGGGGGGCTACACTGAAGCTTTCTTT. The full variable domain, in which reference TRBV15 and TRBJ1-1 provide the parts outside the CDR3, is DAMVIQNPRYQVTQFGKPVTLSCSQTLNHNVMYWYQQKSSQAPKLLFHYYDKDFNNEADTPDNFQSRRPNTSFCFLDIRSPGLGDTAMYLCATSSALGGGYTEAFFGQGTRLTVV.

This clone appeared once. The chain has TRBV9 and TRBJ2-5; 7 bases are a match to TRBD2. V lost 0 bases, J lost 7 bases, and 6 bases stayed unmatched. The germline V gene encodes CDR1 SGDLS and CDR2 YYNGEE. The CDR3 runs to 14 residues. The CDR3 DNA is TGTGCCAGCAGCGTAGATGTGGGGGAGGGGACCCAGTACTTC. This codes for CASSVDVGEGTQYF.

The chain has TRBV19 and TRBJ1-3, with 10 positions matching TRBD1. Germline CDR1 is LNHDA and CDR2 is SQIVND (reference sequence). This CDR3 region has 17 residues. V was pared by 7 bases and J by 0 bases, with 9 bases of the junction left unmatched. In DNA, the CDR3 is TGTGCCAGTACCAAGGGGGACAGGGGATACTCTGGAAACACCATATATTTT. The encoded protein is CASTKGDRGYSGNTIYF.

The J gene is TRBJ2-2, the V gene TRBV6-5, with unresolved D. V lost 7 bases and J 0 bases, leaving 9 bases between the germline ends. The germline gives CDR1 MNHEY, CDR2 SVGAGI. The CDR3 contains 14 residues. CDR3 residues: CASISSSNTGELFF. The CDR3 bases are TGTGCCAGCATAAGCTCCTCGAACACCGGGGAGCTGTTTTTT.

This clone showed up just once. The CDR3 is CAWSLATGELFF. In nucleotides, the CDR3 is TGTGCCTGGAGTCTGGCCACCGGGGAGCTGTTTTTT. The gene calls are TRBV30 and TRBJ2-2; D ambiguous. Deletions cut 2 bases from V and 4 bases from J, with 5 bases between. The germline gives CDR1 GTSNPN, CDR2 SVGIG (reference sequence). CDR3 length: 12 amino acids.

The chain joins TRBV4-1 to TRBJ2-5; possibly TRBD1 for D (6 bases). Germline V gene sequence: CDR1 MGHRA, CDR2 YSYEKL. V lost 2 bases, J lost 1 base, and 17 bases lay in between. CDR3 length equals 17 residues. The CDR3 DNA reads as TGCGCCAGCAGCCAACTTGATCTGGGGGCGACCCAAGAGACCCAGTACTTC. Translated: CASSQLDLGATQETQYF.

This clone has only a few counts. This same CDR3 is encoded by further DNA sequences in the sample. The J gene is TRBJ1-1, the V gene TRBV12-3 or TRBV12-4, with 7 bases fitting TRBD1. The CDR3 has 11 residues. Germline trimming cut 4 bases from V and 11 bases from J; bases unmatched to any gene: 4. CDR3 protein: CASSYRGGAFF. The CDR3 bases are TGTGCCAGCAGTTACAGGGGAGGCGCTTTCTTT.

The rearrangement uses TRBV29-1 and TRBJ1-2; 8 positions match TRBD1. V was pared by 5 bases and J by 4 bases, with 9 bases of the junction left unmatched. In germline, CDR1 is SQVTM, CDR2 ANQGSEA. The CDR3 runs 14 residues. CDR3: CSVKSGTGPYGYTF. The CDR3 region has the DNA TGCAGCGTTAAATCCGGGACAGGTCCCTATGGCTACACCTTC.

The genes are TRBV27 and TRBJ1-6; D unresolved. Per the germline V gene, CDR1 is MNHEY and CDR2 is SMNVEV (reference sequence). With 3 bases removed from V and 0 bases from J, the gap between germline ends came to 6 bases. The CDR3 sequence is 15 residues long. The CDR3, as DNA: TGTGCCAGCAGTTTTGTCAACTCCTATAATTCACCCCTCCACTTT. Translated, it gives CASSFVNSYNSPLHF.

This chain uses TRBV7-9 with TRBJ2-1; possibly TRBD1 for D (6 bases). Germline-derived CDR1 and CDR2 are SEHNR and FQNEAQ (reference sequence). The CDR3 totals 14 residues. V shed 2 bases and J shed 2 bases, with 7 bases lying between them. CDR3 DNA sequence: TGTGCCAGCAGCTTATCAGGGGCCTACAATGAGCAGTTCTTC. It specifies CASSLSGAYNEQFF. The full variable domain, with the rest looked up from reference TRBV7-9 and TRBJ2-1, is DTGVSQNPRHKITKRGQNVTFRCDPISEHNRLYWYRQTLGQGPEFLTYFQNEAQLEKSRLLSDRFSAERPKGSFSTLEIQRTEQGDSAMYLCASSLSGAYNEQFFGPGTRLTVL.

The chain has TRBV12-5 and TRBJ2-2; no clear D gene. Trimming cost V 0 bases and J 7 bases, with 18 bases left between them. Germline-derived CDR1 and CDR2 are LGHNT and FRNRAP. This CDR3 has 17 amino acids. CDR3 in DNA: TGTGCTAGTGGTTTGGTCCCAACGGGTGCCGGTGACGGGGAGCTGTTTTTT. This gives the protein CASGLVPTGAGDGELFF.

The chain carries TRBV30 and TRBJ1-1, with a tentative D call TRBD1 (6 bases). Germline values: CDR1 GTSNPN, CDR2 SVGIG (reference sequence). The CDR3 loop spans 13 amino acids. Trimming left V 8 bases short and J 2 bases short, with 15 bases between. Written as DNA, the CDR3 is TGTGCCAGGACAGACAGATCTAACACTGAAGCTTTCTTT. Translation gives CARTDRSNTEAFF.

The chain links TRBV4-1 to TRBJ1-1, with D hard to call. V lost 6 bases, J lost 3 bases, and 14 bases lay in between. This CDR3 is 14 amino acids long. Germline V CDR1 and CDR2: MGHRA, YSYEKL. The CDR3 region is CASRPTWKDTEAFF. The CDR3 coding sequence is TGCGCCAGCAGGCCGACTTGGAAGGACACTGAAGCTTTCTTT.

V is TRBV25-1 and J is TRBJ2-7; maybe TRBD1 (5 bases). V gave up 4 bases and J gave up 3 bases, with 19 bases separating them. The CDR3 covers 16 residues. Per the germline V gene, CDR1 is MGHDK and CDR2 is SYGVNS. The CDR3 spells CASSGGGLHVNYEQYV. Written as DNA, the CDR3 is TGTGCCAGCAGTGGGGGCGGTTTACACGTAAACTACGAGCAGTACGTC.

V and J are TRBV11-3 and TRBJ2-6, with D possibly being TRBD2 (5 bases). CDR1 is SGHNT, CDR2 YENEEA, per germline. This CDR3 has 13 amino acids. With 5 bases removed from V and 4 bases from J, the gap between germline ends came to 6 bases. The CDR3 sequence is CASSRGGANVLTF. In nucleotides, the CDR3 is TGTGCCAGCAGCAGAGGGGGGGCCAACGTCCTGACTTTC.

This clone appeared a single time. This chain uses TRBV7-2 with TRBJ2-5, with 10 positions matching TRBD2. V gave up 0 bases and J gave up 2 bases; unmatched junction bases: 12. This CDR3 comprises 19 residues. Germline CDR1 reads SGHTA; CDR2 reads FQGNSA. The CDR3: CASSLAALAGVLGQETQYF. Written as DNA, the CDR3 is TGTGCCAGCAGCTTAGCAGCTCTAGCGGGAGTTTTGGGGCAAGAGACCCAGTACTTC.

V usage is TRBV7-3 and J usage is TRBJ2-5, with D maybe TRBD2 (7 bases). V lost 5 bases and J lost 7, with 17 bases in between. The CDR3 sequence is 14 residues long. Germline-derived CDR1 and CDR2 are SGHTA and FQGTGA. In nucleotides, the CDR3 is TGTGCCAGCAGCGTCAGGGGAGGGAGAGGGACCCAGTACTTC. It is translated as CASSVRGGRGTQYF.

This clone has more than one count but fewer than ten. V gene TRBV10-1 combines with J gene TRBJ2-1; TRBD1 is a possible D gene (5 bases). The CDR3 runs to 14 residues. Germline V gene lookup returns CDR1 WNHNN and CDR2 SYGVQD (reference sequence). V was cut by 3 bases and J by 3 bases, with 9 bases left in between. CDR3 sequence (DNA): TGCGCCAGCAGTGAACAGGCCCGCTACAATGAGCAGTTCTTC. Residues: CASSEQARYNEQFF.

The V and J genes are TRBV21-1 and TRBJ1-2; TRBD1 is the table's D call, not checked against the DNA. TRBV21-1 is a listed pseudogene. CDR3 length: 20 amino acids. CDR3 protein: CASSKPGLRTALHPTRGYTF. The CDR3 DNA reads as TGTGCCAGCAGCAAACCAGGGCTTCGGACGGCACTACACCCTACAAGAGGCTACACCTTC.